One and the same sample provided the 30 T cell receptor beta chains below, sequenced in a study of blood T cell repertoires in COVID-19 (dated by TCRdb to the early 2020s). Library creation used the immunoSEQ multiplex PCR assay. The clones in this table, taken by TCRdb from immuneACCESS, are in-frame only. Not every clone is retained; where verified, under half of the shortfall comes from an unresolved V gene, and the cause of the rest is unknown. The sample contains approximately 210,000 clones, approximately 87% of them found a single time. The ten biggest clones cover approximately 2.6% of the sample. Sequencing used peripheral blood. The receptors shown here come from an older woman with active or convalescent COVID-19.

CDR3 sequence: CASSHGLNTGELFF. As DNA, the CDR3 is TGCGCCAGCAGCCACGGTCTGAACACCGGGGAGCTGTTTTTT. The gene calls are TRBV4-3 and TRBJ2-2; D is undetermined. V gave up 3 bases and J gave up 1 base, with 6 bases separating them. The CDR3 totals 14 residues. Germline V lookup: CDR1 LGHNA, CDR2 YSLEER.

The CDR3 is CASDLLAVYNEQFF. As DNA, the CDR3 is TGTGCCAGTGACCTGCTAGCTGTATACAATGAGCAGTTCTTC. This chain joins TRBV2 and TRBJ2-1, with D perhaps TRBD2 (5 bases). Germline CDR1 and CDR2: SNHLY and FYNNEI. CDR3 size: 14 residues. Trimming took off 9 bases at V and 4 bases at J, with 16 bases between the two ends.

The chain combines TRBV10-3 with TRBJ1-2, with 10 bases that match TRBD1. This CDR3 contains 14 residues. Germline trimming cut 10 bases from V and 3 bases from J; bases unmatched to any gene: 8. In germline, CDR1 is ENHRY, CDR2 SYGVKD. This chain's CDR3 is CATARQGAYYGYTF. DNA of the CDR3: TGTGCCACCGCTAGACAGGGGGCTTACTATGGCTACACCTTC.

This chain uses TRBV3-1 (or the pseudogene TRBV3-2) with TRBJ1-2; D is perhaps TRBD1 (6 bases). This CDR3 comprises 14 residues. From germline, CDR1 is LGHDT and CDR2 YNNKEL (reference sequence). The V end lost 5 bases, the J end lost 3 bases, and 13 bases lay between the germline ends. CDR3 DNA: TGTGCCAGCAGCGCCCACAGGGCTGACTATGGCTACACCTTC. Protein sequence: CASSAHRADYGYTF.

The J gene is TRBJ2-7, the V gene TRBV30; D not certain. Trimming took 0 bases from V and 5 from J, leaving 5 bases between them. The CDR3 length is 11 residues. CDR1 and CDR2 (germline): GTSNPN, SVGIG (reference sequence). The CDR3 DNA reads as TGTGCCTGGAGTGTCTTTAACGAGCAGTACTTC. Amino acid sequence: CAWSVFNEQYF.

This sequence joins TRBV19 and TRBJ2-3; the match to TRBD1 covers 7 bases. This CDR3 comprises 15 residues. Germline trimming cut 4 bases from V and 3 bases from J; bases unmatched to any gene: 7. The V gene's germline CDR1 is LNHDA and CDR2 SQIVND (reference sequence). The CDR3 bases are TGTGCCAGTAGTACTACCCCGACAGGGACAGATACGCAGTATTTT. Translation: CASSTTPTGTDTQYF.

The chain employs TRBV7-8 and TRBJ2-7, with 8 bases lining up with TRBD2. The germline V gene encodes CDR1 SGHVS and CDR2 FQNEAQ. The J segment lost 0 bases and the V segment lost 3 bases, leaving 13 bases of the junction unmatched. The CDR3 is 18 amino acids. CDR3: CASSLGRAGRGSSYEQYF. In nucleotides, the CDR3 is TGTGCCAGCAGCTTGGGTCGGGCCGGGAGGGGAAGCTCCTACGAGCAGTACTTC.

DNA of the CDR3: TGTGCCAGCTCACCCAATCCTAGCGGGGTCGATGAGCAGTTCTTC. Protein product: CASSPNPSGVDEQFF. The chain carries TRBV18 and TRBJ2-1, with 9 bases that match TRBD2. The CDR3 extends over 15 amino acids. V dropped 3 bases and J dropped 8; count of bases not matched to a gene: 8. Germline assignment: CDR1 KGHSH and CDR2 LQKENI.

This chain uses TRBV3-1 (or the pseudogene TRBV3-2) with TRBJ2-1; 7 nucleotides agree with TRBD2. With 2 bases clipped from V and 4 bases from J, the junction kept 8 bases outside the gene matches. Germline V gene lookup returns CDR1 LGHDT and CDR2 YNNKEL (reference sequence). The CDR3 consists of 16 residues. The DNA of the CDR3 is TGTGCCAGCAGCCAACAGACGGGGGGAGATTACAATGAGCAGTTCTTC. This gives the protein CASSQQTGGDYNEQFF.

The rearrangement uses TRBV30 and TRBJ2-1; D perhaps matches TRBD1 (5 bases). Germline loops: CDR1 GTSNPN, CDR2 SVGIG (reference sequence). CDR3 length: 15 amino acids. Trimming shortened V by 4 bases and J by 2 bases, and 15 bases separated the two germline ends. This CDR3 reads CAWTRGTATYNEQFF. CDR3 nucleotides: TGTGCCTGGACAAGGGGAACAGCGACCTACAATGAGCAGTTCTTC. Using reference TRBV30 and TRBJ2-1 for the parts outside the CDR3, the full variable domain is SQTIHQWPATLVQPVGSPLSLECTVEGTSNPNLYWYRQAAGRGLQLLFYSVGIGQISSEVPQNLSASRPQDRQFILSSKKLLLSDSGFYLCAWTRGTATYNEQFFGPGTRLTVL.

This chain joins TRBV2 and TRBJ1-1; maybe TRBD1 (6 bases). From germline, CDR1 is SNHLY and CDR2 FYNNEI. CDR3 size: 14 residues. V lost 5 bases and J 3 bases, leaving 13 bases between the germline ends. The CDR3 DNA reads TGTGCCAGCAGTTTACAGGGAGGGCACACTGAAGCTTTCTTT. Its translation is CASSLQGGHTEAFF.

The count of this clone is one. V usage is TRBV30 and J usage is TRBJ1-6, with D tentatively TRBD1 (5 bases). Trimming took off 2 bases at V and 9 bases at J, with 14 bases between the two ends. The V gene's germline CDR1 is GTSNPN and CDR2 SVGIG (reference sequence). The CDR3 runs 14 residues. CDR3 sequence: CAWSTTAWGSPLHF. The CDR3 nucleotides read TGTGCCTGGAGTACGACAGCCTGGGGTTCACCCCTCCACTTT.

The rearrangement uses TRBV5-1 and TRBJ1-2; 9 bases agree with TRBD1. This CDR3 region has 14 residues. Per the germline V gene, CDR1 is SGHRS and CDR2 is YFSETQ. The V gene end was trimmed by 4 bases and the J gene end by 8 bases; junction bases not matched to a gene: 9. CDR3 sequence: CASSETRTGVGYTF. The DNA for the CDR3 is TGCGCCAGCAGCGAGACCAGGACAGGGGTCGGCTACACCTTC.

The chain recombines TRBV15 with TRBJ1-1; the match to TRBD1 covers 9 bases. The germline V gene encodes CDR1 LNHNV and CDR2 YYDKDF (reference sequence). The CDR3 is made up of 15 amino acids. The junction had 5 bases not matched to a gene; V was cut back by 3 bases and J by 3 bases. CDR3 region: CATSSKRDRDTEAFF. The DNA for the CDR3 is TGTGCCACCAGCAGTAAGAGGGACAGGGACACTGAAGCTTTCTTT.

The chain combines TRBV6-6 with TRBJ2-7, with 7 bases fitting TRBD1. J lost 5 bases, V lost 4 bases, and 8 bases had no gene match. The CDR3 has 14 amino acids. Germline lookup yields CDR1 MNHNY and CDR2 SVGAGI (reference sequence). Written as DNA, the CDR3 is TGTGCCAGCAGTTTGCCGGGACAGAAGGACGAGCAGTACTTC. Translating gives CASSLPGQKDEQYF.

The chain links TRBV27 to TRBJ2-7; 8 bases fit TRBD1. Germline assignment: CDR1 MNHEY and CDR2 SMNVEV (reference sequence). Unmatched junction bases numbered 4, after V lost 3 bases and J lost 3 bases. This CDR3 has 14 residues. The CDR3 DNA reads as TGTGCCAGCAGTTTCGGGACAGGACACTACGAGCAGTACTTC. The encoded protein is CASSFGTGHYEQYF.

The chain uses TRBV5-1 and TRBJ2-1; D possibly corresponds to TRBD2 (6 bases). This CDR3 region has 14 residues. Germline V gene data show CDR1 as SGHRS and CDR2 as YFSETQ. Trimming took off 4 bases at V and 0 bases at J, with 8 bases between the two ends. In DNA, the CDR3 is TGCGCCAGCAGCGCGGGGAGCTCCTACAATGAGCAGTTCTTC. It specifies CASSAGSSYNEQFF.

This clone showed up just once. The chain carries TRBV7-2 and TRBJ2-3; TRBD2 agrees at 9 bases. Trimming removed 5 bases from V and 6 bases from J; junction bases left unmatched: 12. Germline V CDR1 and CDR2: SGHTA, FQGNSA. The CDR3 has 16 residues. The CDR3 region is CASSQGVAGDIDTQYF. CDR3 nucleotide sequence: TGTGCCAGCAGCCAAGGGGTAGCGGGAGATATTGATACGCAGTATTTT. The whole variable domain, filled in from reference TRBV7-2 and TRBJ2-3, reads GAGVSQSPSNKVTEKGKDVELRCDPISGHTALYWYRQSLGQGLEFLIYFQGNSAPDKSGLPSDRFSAERTGGSVSTLTIQRTQQEDSAVYLCASSQGVAGDIDTQYFGPGTRLTVL.

The V call is TRBV24-1, the J call TRBJ1-2; D not certain. Germline V gene data show CDR1 as KGHDR and CDR2 as SFDVKD. The CDR3 is made up of 13 amino acids. Trimming pared 4 bases from V and 8 bases from J, leaving 13 bases between. The CDR3 DNA is TGTGCCACCAGTGACCAAGCGGGAACGGGCTACACCTTC. Translated, it gives CATSDQAGTGYTF.

The chain recombines TRBV2 with TRBJ2-7; D call uncertain. Germline assignment: CDR1 SNHLY and CDR2 FYNNEI. The CDR3 has 14 residues. Trimming pared 0 bases from V and 13 bases from J, leaving 19 bases between. The CDR3 DNA is TGTGCCAGCAGTGAAGCGCGGAACCGCTACGGTAACTACTTC. Its protein is CASSEARNRYGNYF.

The chain employs TRBV29-1 and TRBJ2-5, with a possible D match to TRBD2 (5 bases). CDR3 length: 13 residues. V lost 3 bases, J lost 5 bases, and 13 bases lay in between. CDR1 and CDR2 (germline): SQVTM, ANQGSEA. In DNA form, the CDR3 reads TGCAGCGTTGATCTTGGAGGCCGGGAGACCCAGTACTTC. Translation: CSVDLGGRETQYF.

The genes are TRBV6-6 and TRBJ2-7, with D uncertain. V was pared by 0 bases and J by 4 bases, with 13 bases between. Looked up from germline, CDR1 is MNHNY and CDR2 is SVGAGI (reference sequence). The CDR3 is made up of 15 amino acids. The CDR3 DNA reads TGTGCCAGCAGTTACTCCTCGACAAATACATACGAGCAGTACTTC. It translates to CASSYSSTNTYEQYF.

V is TRBV18 and J is TRBJ2-7; D may be TRBD1 (6 bases). This CDR3 has 16 residues. In germline, CDR1 is KGHSH, CDR2 LQKENI. V was cut by 3 bases and J by 3 bases, with 18 bases left in between. The CDR3 nucleotides read TGTGCCAGCTCACCCCAGGAACAGGGATCAATCTACGAGCAGTACTTC. This sequence encodes CASSPQEQGSIYEQYF.

The sample holds one count of this clone. The chain couples TRBV27 to TRBJ1-2; no definite D call. The CDR3 extends over 13 amino acids. Between the trimmed V and J ends, which lost 6 bases and 0 bases, there was a span of 8 bases. Per the germline V gene, CDR1 is MNHEY and CDR2 is SMNVEV (reference sequence). Written as DNA, the CDR3 is TGTGCCAGCAGCCGAGGTCCTAACTATGGCTACACCTTC. Amino acids: CASSRGPNYGYTF.

The chain recombines TRBV6-5 with TRBJ1-2, with D possibly matching TRBD1 (5 bases). This CDR3 region has 12 residues. V was cut by 5 bases and J by 9 bases, with 13 bases left in between. CDR1 and CDR2 from the germline V gene are MNHEY and SVGAGI. Here the CDR3 reads CASSLGGWSYTF. The CDR3 DNA is TGTGCCAGCAGTCTCGGGGGTTGGAGCTACACCTTC.

This clone was seen more than once but under ten times. This chain uses TRBV3-1 (or the pseudogene TRBV3-2) with TRBJ1-2, with D perhaps matching TRBD1 (5 bases). V shed 2 bases and J shed 0 bases, with 7 bases lying between them. CDR1 LGHDT and CDR2 YNNKEL come from the germline V gene (reference sequence). This CDR3 is 14 amino acids long. The CDR3 bases are TGTGCCAGCAGCCAACAGACAGCTAACTATGGCTACACCTTC. Residues: CASSQQTANYGYTF.

This clone is a singleton in its sample. This chain connects TRBV28 to TRBJ2-7; no clear D. Trimming took off 5 bases at V and 1 base at J, with 12 bases between the two ends. Germline lookup yields CDR1 MDHEN and CDR2 SYDVKM. The CDR3 runs 14 residues. CDR3 loop: CASSILPGSYEQYF. The DNA for the CDR3 is TGTGCCAGCAGTATCCTGCCCGGTTCCTACGAGCAGTACTTC. Looking up the rest from reference TRBV28 and TRBJ2-7 gives the full variable domain: DVKVTQSSRYLVKRTGEKVFLECVQDMDHENMFWYRQDPGLGLRLIYFSYDVKMKEKGDIPEGYSVSREKKERFSLILESASTNQTSMYLCASSILPGSYEQYFGPGTRLTVT.

This chain links TRBV19 with TRBJ2-2; TRBD1 matches at 8 bases. The CDR3 covers 14 residues. CDR1 LNHDA and CDR2 SQIVND come from the germline V gene (reference sequence). Trimming cost V 9 bases and J 0 bases; bases outside gene matches: 3. CDR3 nucleotides: TGTGCCAGCTCGGACAGGGCGAACACCGGGGAGCTGTTTTTT. This sequence encodes CASSDRANTGELFF.

The genes are TRBV11-2 and TRBJ2-5; 7 bases match TRBD1. The CDR3 runs to 15 residues. Germline V gene lookup returns CDR1 SGHAT and CDR2 FQNNGV. Trimming at V came to 0 bases and at J to 5 bases, leaving 6 bases not matched to a gene. The CDR3 here is CASSLEGRGRETQYF. In DNA form, the CDR3 reads TGTGCCAGCAGCTTAGAGGGAAGGGGGCGGGAGACCCAGTACTTC.

This chain connects TRBV19 to TRBJ2-7, with a weak D call TRBD1 (6 bases). This CDR3 has 14 amino acids. CDR1 and CDR2 (germline): LNHDA, SQIVND (reference sequence). Trimming left V 3 bases short and J 0 bases short, with 9 bases between. CDR3 coding DNA: TGTGCCAGTAGTATGAGGGGGACCTCCTACGAGCAGTACTTC. It yields the protein CASSMRGTSYEQYF.